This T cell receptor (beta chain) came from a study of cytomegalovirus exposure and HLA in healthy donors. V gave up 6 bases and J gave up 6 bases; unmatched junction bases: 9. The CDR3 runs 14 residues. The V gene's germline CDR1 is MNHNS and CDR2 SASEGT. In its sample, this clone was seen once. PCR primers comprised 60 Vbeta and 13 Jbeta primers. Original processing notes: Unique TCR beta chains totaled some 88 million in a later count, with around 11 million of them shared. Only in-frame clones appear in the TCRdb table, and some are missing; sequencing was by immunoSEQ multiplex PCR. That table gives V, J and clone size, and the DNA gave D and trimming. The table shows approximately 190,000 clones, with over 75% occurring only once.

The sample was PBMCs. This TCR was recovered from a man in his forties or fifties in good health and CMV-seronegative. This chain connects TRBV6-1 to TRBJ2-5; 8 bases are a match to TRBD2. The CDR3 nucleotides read TGTGCCAGCAGGTTAGGACTAGCCGGGAAGACCCAGTACTTC. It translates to CASRLGLAGKTQYF.